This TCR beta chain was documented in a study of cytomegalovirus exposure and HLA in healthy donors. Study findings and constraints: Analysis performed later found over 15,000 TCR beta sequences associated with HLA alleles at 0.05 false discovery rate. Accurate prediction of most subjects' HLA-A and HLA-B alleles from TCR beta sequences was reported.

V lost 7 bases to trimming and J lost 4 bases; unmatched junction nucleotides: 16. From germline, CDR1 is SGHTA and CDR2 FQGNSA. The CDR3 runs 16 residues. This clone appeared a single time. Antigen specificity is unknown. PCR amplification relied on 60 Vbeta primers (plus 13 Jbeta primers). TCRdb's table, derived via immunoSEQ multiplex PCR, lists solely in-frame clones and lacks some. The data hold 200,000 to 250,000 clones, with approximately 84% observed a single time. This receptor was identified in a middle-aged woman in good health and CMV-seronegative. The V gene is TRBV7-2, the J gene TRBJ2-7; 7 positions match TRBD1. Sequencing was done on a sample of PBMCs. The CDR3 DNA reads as TGTGCCAGCACCCCCAGGCGAGACAGGGCCCCATACGAGCAGTACTTC. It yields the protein CASTPRRDRAPYEQYF.